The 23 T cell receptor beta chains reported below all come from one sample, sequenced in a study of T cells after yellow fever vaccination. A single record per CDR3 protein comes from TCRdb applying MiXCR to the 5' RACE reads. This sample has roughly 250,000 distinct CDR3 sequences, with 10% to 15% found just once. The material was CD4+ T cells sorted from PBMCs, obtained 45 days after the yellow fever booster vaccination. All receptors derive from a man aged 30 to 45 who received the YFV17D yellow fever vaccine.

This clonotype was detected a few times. CDR3 in amino acids: CASDSGISYNEQFF. Here the CDR3 DNA reads TGTGCCAGCGATAGCGGGATCTCCTACAATGAGCAGTTCTTC. The chain employs TRBV12-3 or TRBV12-4 and TRBJ2-1; 8 bases align to TRBD2. V was pared by 8 bases and J by 0 bases, with 3 bases of the junction left unmatched. The CDR3 has 14 amino acids.

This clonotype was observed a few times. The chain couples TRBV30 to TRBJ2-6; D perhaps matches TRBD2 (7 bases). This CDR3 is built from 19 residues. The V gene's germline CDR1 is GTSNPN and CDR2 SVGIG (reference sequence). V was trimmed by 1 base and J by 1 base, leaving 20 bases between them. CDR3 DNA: TGTGCCTGGAGTGCCACGCGGGGGCGAACTCCGTCTGGGGCCAACGTCCTGACTTTC. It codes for CAWSATRGRTPSGANVLTF.

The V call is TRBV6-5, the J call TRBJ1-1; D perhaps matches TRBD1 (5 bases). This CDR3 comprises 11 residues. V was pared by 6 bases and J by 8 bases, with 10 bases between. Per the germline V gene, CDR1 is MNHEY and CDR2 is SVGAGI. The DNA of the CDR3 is TGTGCCAGCAGGACTGCAGGGGAAGCTTTCTTT. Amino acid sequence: CASRTAGEAFF.

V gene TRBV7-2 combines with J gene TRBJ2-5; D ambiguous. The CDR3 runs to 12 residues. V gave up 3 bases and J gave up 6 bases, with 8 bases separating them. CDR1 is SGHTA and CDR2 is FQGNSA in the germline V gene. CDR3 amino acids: CASSFVGQTQYF. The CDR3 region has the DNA TGTGCCAGCAGCTTCGTCGGCCAGACCCAGTACTTC.

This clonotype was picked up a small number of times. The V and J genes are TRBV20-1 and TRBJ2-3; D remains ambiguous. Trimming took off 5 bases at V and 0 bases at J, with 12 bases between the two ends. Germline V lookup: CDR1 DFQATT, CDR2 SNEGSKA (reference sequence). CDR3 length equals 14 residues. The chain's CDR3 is CSAGLVTSTDTQYF. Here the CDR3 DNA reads TGCAGTGCTGGCCTAGTCACTAGCACAGATACGCAGTATTTT.

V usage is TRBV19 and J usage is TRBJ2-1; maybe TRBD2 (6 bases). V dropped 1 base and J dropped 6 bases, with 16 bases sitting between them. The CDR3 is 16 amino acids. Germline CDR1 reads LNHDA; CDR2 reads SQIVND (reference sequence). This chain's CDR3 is CASSIVAGTGCNEQFF. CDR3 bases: TGTGCCAGTAGTATAGTTGCCGGGACTGGCTGCAATGAGCAGTTCTTC.

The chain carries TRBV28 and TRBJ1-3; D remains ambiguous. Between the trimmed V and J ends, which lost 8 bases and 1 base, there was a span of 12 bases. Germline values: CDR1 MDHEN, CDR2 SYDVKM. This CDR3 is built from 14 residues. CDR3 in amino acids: CASWHTSSGNTIYF. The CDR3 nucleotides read TGTGCCAGCTGGCACACCTCTTCTGGAAACACCATATATTTT. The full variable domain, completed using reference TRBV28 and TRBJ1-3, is DVKVTQSSRYLVKRTGEKVFLECVQDMDHENMFWYRQDPGLGLRLIYFSYDVKMKEKGDIPEGYSVSREKKERFSLILESASTNQTSMYLCASWHTSSGNTIYFGEGSWLTVV.

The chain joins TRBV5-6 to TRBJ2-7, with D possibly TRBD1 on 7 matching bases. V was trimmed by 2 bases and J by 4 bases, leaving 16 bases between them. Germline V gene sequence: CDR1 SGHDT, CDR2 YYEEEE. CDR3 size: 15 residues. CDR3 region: CASSLAPGGGYEQYF. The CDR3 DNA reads TGTGCCAGCAGCTTAGCCCCAGGGGGAGGTTACGAGCAGTACTTC.

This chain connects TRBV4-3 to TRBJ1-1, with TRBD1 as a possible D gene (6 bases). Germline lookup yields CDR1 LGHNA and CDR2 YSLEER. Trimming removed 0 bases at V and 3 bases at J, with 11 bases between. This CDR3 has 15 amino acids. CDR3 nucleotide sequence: TGCGCCAGCAGCCAAGATGGGGGCCCAGACACTGAAGCTTTCTTT. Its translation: CASSQDGGPDTEAFF.

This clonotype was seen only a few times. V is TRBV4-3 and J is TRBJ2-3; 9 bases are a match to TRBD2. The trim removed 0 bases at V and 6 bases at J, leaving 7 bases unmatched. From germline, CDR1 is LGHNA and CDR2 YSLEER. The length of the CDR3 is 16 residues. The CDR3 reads CASSQDRTSARDTQYF. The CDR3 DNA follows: TGCGCCAGCAGCCAAGACCGGACTAGCGCGAGGGATACGCAGTATTTT.

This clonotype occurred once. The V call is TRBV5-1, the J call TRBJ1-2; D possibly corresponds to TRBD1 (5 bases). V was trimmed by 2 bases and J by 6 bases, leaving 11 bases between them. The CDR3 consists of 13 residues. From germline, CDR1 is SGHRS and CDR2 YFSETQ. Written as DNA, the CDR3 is TGCGCCAGCAGCTTAGGTTGGGGGGATGGCTACACCTTC. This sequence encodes CASSLGWGDGYTF. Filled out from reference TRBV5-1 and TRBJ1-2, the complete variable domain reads KAGVTQTPRYLIKTRGQQVTLSCSPISGHRSVSWYQQTPGQGLQFLFEYFSETQRNKGNFPGRFSGRQFSNSRSEMNVSTLELGDSALYLCASSLGWGDGYTFGSGTRLTVV.

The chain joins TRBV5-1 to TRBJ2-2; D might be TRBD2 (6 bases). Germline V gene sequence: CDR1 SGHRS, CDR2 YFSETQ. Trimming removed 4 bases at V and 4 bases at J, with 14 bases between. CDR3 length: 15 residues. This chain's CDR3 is CASSPWGAGTGELFF. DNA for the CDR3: TGCGCCAGCAGCCCCTGGGGAGCGGGCACCGGGGAGCTGTTTTTT.

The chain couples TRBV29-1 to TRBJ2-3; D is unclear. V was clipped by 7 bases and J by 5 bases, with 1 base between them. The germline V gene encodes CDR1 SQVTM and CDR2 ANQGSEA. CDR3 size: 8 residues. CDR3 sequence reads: CSGDTQYF. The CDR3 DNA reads TGCAGCGGAGATACGCAGTATTTT.

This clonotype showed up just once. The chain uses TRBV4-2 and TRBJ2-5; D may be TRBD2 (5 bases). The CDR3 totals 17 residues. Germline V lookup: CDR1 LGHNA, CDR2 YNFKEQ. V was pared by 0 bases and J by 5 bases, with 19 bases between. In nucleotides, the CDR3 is TGTGCCAGCAGCCAAGATTACCTAGCCCCCCGCAGCGAGACCCAGTACTTC. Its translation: CASSQDYLAPRSETQYF.

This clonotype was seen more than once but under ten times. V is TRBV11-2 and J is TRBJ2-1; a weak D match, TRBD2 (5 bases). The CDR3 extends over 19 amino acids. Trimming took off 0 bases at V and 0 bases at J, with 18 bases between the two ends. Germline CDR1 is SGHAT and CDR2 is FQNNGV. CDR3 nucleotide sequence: TGTGCCAGCAGCTTAGATAGCAGCTCGGCAACTAGCTCCTACAATGAGCAGTTCTTC. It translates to CASSLDSSSATSSYNEQFF.

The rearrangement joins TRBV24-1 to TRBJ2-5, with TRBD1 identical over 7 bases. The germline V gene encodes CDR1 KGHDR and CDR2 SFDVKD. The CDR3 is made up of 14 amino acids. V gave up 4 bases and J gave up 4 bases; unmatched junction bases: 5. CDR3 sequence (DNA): TGTGCCACCAGTGAGACAGGGCGGTCAGAGACCCAGTACTTC. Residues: CATSETGRSETQYF.

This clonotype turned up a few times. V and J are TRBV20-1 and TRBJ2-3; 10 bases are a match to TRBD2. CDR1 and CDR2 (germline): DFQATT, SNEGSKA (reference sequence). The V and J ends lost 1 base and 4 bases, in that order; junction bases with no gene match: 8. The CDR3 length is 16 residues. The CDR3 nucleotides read TGCAGTGCTAGAGCGGGACTAGCGAGGATCGCAGATACGCAGTATTTT. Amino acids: CSARAGLARIADTQYF.

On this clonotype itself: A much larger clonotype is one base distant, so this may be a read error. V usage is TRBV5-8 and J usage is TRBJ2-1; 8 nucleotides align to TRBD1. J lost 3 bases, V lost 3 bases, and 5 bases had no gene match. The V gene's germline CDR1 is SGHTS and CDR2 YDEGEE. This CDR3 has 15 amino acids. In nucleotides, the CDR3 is TGTGCCAGCAGCTACGACAGGGGAGTCTACAATGAGCAGTTCTTC. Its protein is CASSYDRGVYNEQFF.

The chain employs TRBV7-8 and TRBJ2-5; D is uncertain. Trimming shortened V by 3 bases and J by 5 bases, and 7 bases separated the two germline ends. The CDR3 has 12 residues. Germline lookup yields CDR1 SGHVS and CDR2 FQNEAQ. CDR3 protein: CASSFLRETQYF. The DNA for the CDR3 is TGTGCCAGCAGCTTTCTACGGGAGACCCAGTACTTC.

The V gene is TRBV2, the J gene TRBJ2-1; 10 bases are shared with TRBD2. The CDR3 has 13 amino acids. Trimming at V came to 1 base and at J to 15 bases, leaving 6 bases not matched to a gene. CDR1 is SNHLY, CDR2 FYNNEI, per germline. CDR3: CASSEGLAGPVFF. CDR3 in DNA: TGTGCCAGCAGTGAAGGACTAGCGGGCCCCGTGTTCTTC.

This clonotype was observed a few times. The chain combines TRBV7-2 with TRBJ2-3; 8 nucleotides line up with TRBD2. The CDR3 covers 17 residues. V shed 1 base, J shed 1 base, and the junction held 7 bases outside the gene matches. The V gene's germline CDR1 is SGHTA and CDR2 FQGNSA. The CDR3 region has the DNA TGTGCCAGCAGCTTAGGGTACAGCGGGGGACGCACAGATACGCAGTATTTT. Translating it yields CASSLGYSGGRTDTQYF. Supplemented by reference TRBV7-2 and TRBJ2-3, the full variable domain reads GAGVSQSPSNKVTEKGKDVELRCDPISGHTALYWYRQSLGQGLEFLIYFQGNSAPDKSGLPSDRFSAERTGGSVSTLTIQRTQQEDSAVYLCASSLGYSGGRTDTQYFGPGTRLTVL.

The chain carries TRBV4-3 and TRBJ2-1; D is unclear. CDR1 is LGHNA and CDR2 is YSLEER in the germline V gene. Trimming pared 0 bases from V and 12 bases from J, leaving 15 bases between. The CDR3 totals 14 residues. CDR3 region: CASSQDKGIHLQFF. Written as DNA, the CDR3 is TGCGCCAGCAGCCAAGATAAGGGAATTCATCTGCAGTTCTTC.

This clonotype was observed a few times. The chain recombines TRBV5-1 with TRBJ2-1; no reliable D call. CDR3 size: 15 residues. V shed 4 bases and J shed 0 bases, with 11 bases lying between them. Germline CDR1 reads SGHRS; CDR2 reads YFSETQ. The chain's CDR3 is CASSPNAGSYNEQFF. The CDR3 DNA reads TGCGCCAGCAGCCCCAACGCTGGCTCCTACAATGAGCAGTTCTTC. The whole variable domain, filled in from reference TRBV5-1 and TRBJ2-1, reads KAGVTQTPRYLIKTRGQQVTLSCSPISGHRSVSWYQQTPGQGLQFLFEYFSETQRNKGNFPGRFSGRQFSNSRSEMNVSTLELGDSALYLCASSPNAGSYNEQFFGPGTRLTVL.